Listed here are 29 T cell receptor beta chains from one sample, sequenced in a study of neurological immune-mediated disorders. TCRdb ran MiXCR on the 5' RACE reads and lists one entry per CDR3 protein. The repertoire holds approximately 85,000 distinct CDR3 sequences, with 3.5% to 4.5% as singletons. Indicated time point: longitudinal time-point 3. Sequenced material: PBMCs. These receptors all come from a woman aged 55 to 70 with multiple sclerosis.

This clonotype has at least ten counts. J is TRBJ1-6 and V is TRBV3-1, with D unclear. Trimming shortened V by 1 base and J by 10 bases, and 11 bases separated the two germline ends. Per the germline V gene, CDR1 is LGHDT and CDR2 is YNNKEL (reference sequence). The CDR3 has 14 amino acids. The CDR3 bases are TGTGCCAGCAGCCAAGTAACCGACCTATCACCCCTCCACTTT. Translating gives CASSQVTDLSPLHF. Together with reference TRBV3-1 and TRBJ1-6, the CDR3 gives the full variable domain: DTAVSQTPKYLVTQMGNDKSIKCEQNLGHDTMYWYKQDSKKFLKIMFSYNNKELIINETVPNRFSPKSPDKAHLNLHINSLELGDSAVYFCASSQVTDLSPLHFGNGTRLTVT.

This clonotype appeared many times. This chain links TRBV28 with TRBJ2-1; no reliable D call. Trimming stripped 2 bases from V and 8 bases from J, with 10 bases between. In germline, CDR1 is MDHEN, CDR2 SYDVKM. The CDR3 spans 13 residues. The CDR3 nucleotides read TGTGCCAGCAGTTTAGGTGGTGGGGATGAGCAGTTCTTC. Amino acid sequence: CASSLGGGDEQFF.

In its sample, this clonotype was seen many times. The CDR3: CASVGSRNSPLHF. CDR3 nucleotide sequence: TGTGCCAGCGTCGGTTCCCGGAATTCACCCCTCCACTTT. J is TRBJ1-6 and V is TRBV2, with unresolved D. V dropped 8 bases and J dropped 7 bases, with 12 bases sitting between them. The CDR3 runs to 13 residues. Germline CDR1 and CDR2: SNHLY and FYNNEI.

In this sample, this clonotype turned up many times. The chain carries TRBV4-2 and TRBJ2-3; TRBD2 aligns across 14 bases. Trimming at V came to 0 bases and at J to 4 bases, leaving 12 bases not matched to a gene. This CDR3 contains 20 residues. Germline V gene data show CDR1 as LGHNA and CDR2 as YNFKEQ. The CDR3 here is CASSQDLGTSGGGGADTQYF. CDR3 DNA sequence: TGTGCCAGCAGCCAAGATCTTGGGACTAGCGGGGGTGGTGGTGCAGATACGCAGTATTTT.

This clonotype was seen repeatedly, ten times or more. This chain joins TRBV18 and TRBJ2-1; D remains unclear. The CDR3 totals 13 residues. The V end lost 2 bases, the J end lost 9 bases, and 11 bases lay between the germline ends. Germline CDR1 reads KGHSH; CDR2 reads LQKENI. DNA for the CDR3: TGTGCCAGCTCACCAATGGGGAATGGTGAGCAGTTCTTC. Translated, it gives CASSPMGNGEQFF.

This clonotype was counted ten times or more. The CDR3 region is CASSFQGGGRTYEQYF. The CDR3 nucleotides are TGTGCCAGCAGTTTCCAAGGGGGCGGAAGGACCTACGAGCAGTACTTC. The chain combines TRBV12-3 or TRBV12-4 with TRBJ2-7, with 7 bases aligning to TRBD1. CDR3 size: 16 residues. With 3 bases clipped from V and 2 bases from J, the junction kept 10 bases outside the gene matches.

This clonotype was counted ten times or more. The chain recombines TRBV3-1 with TRBJ2-1; the match to TRBD2 covers 9 bases. The CDR3 runs to 19 residues. The V gene's germline CDR1 is LGHDT and CDR2 YNNKEL (reference sequence). Trimming took 0 bases from V and 2 from J; bases not matched to a gene: 11. CDR3 residues: CASSQDRGRGGFAYNEQFF. The CDR3 DNA reads as TGTGCCAGCAGCCAAGATCGGGGGCGGGGGGGCTTTGCCTACAATGAGCAGTTCTTC.

This clonotype was found many times. J is TRBJ2-7 and V is TRBV6-5, with 9 bases that match TRBD2. This CDR3 spans 14 amino acids. The germline CDR1 and CDR2 sequences are MNHEY and SVGAGI. The V segment lost 6 bases and the J segment 1 base; nucleotides outside the gene matches: 4. In DNA form, the CDR3 reads TGTGCCAGCAGCCGCGCGGGGGGGTCCTACGAGCAGTACTTC. Translation gives CASSRAGGSYEQYF.

This clonotype was seen ten or more times. The chain has TRBV10-3 and TRBJ2-3; 9 bases fit TRBD1. Trimming at V came to 6 bases and at J to 5 bases, leaving 6 bases not matched to a gene. CDR1 is ENHRY, CDR2 SYGVKD, per germline. The CDR3 contains 14 residues. The CDR3 sequence: CAIRMGQGKDTQYF. DNA for the CDR3: TGTGCCATCAGGATGGGACAGGGCAAAGATACGCAGTATTTT.

This clonotype was found many times. The chain joins TRBV5-1 to TRBJ2-3, with 11 bases lining up with TRBD2. V trimming: 2 bases; J trimming: 2 bases; junction bases outside the gene matches: 7. The CDR3 covers 17 residues. Germline CDR1 reads SGHRS; CDR2 reads YFSETQ. This chain's CDR3 is CASSFSTSGEPTDTQYF. The CDR3 DNA reads as TGCGCCAGCAGCTTCTCGACTAGCGGGGAACCCACAGATACGCAGTATTTT.

Ten or more counts support this clonotype. The V and J genes are TRBV9 and TRBJ2-7; D gene uncertain. With 4 bases removed from V and 2 bases from J, the gap between germline ends came to 16 bases. CDR1 and CDR2 (germline): SGDLS, YYNGEE. CDR3 size: 15 residues. The DNA for the CDR3 is TGTGCCAGCAGCCCTAGGACCGATTCAGCCTACGAGCAGTACTTC. Translating it yields CASSPRTDSAYEQYF.

This clonotype was detected ten times or more. The rearrangement joins TRBV7-2 to TRBJ2-2, with 10 bases lining up with TRBD2. The CDR3 totals 15 residues. V shed 4 bases and J 7 bases; nucleotides not matched to a gene: 6. Looked up from germline, CDR1 is SGHTA and CDR2 is FQGNSA. The CDR3 spells CASSSRRLAGGELFF. The CDR3 DNA follows: TGTGCCAGCAGCTCTCGCCGACTAGCGGGCGGGGAGCTGTTTTTT.

In this sample, this clonotype turned up many times. This sequence joins TRBV5-6 and TRBJ2-3; 7 positions match TRBD1. Germline trimming cut 2 bases from V and 3 bases from J; bases unmatched to any gene: 0. Germline CDR1 is SGHDT and CDR2 is YYEEEE. There are 13 residues in the CDR3. CDR3 in DNA: TGTGCCAGCAGCTTCAGGGGGACAGATACGCAGTATTTT. Amino acids: CASSFRGTDTQYF.

This clonotype was recorded many times. This sequence joins TRBV2 and TRBJ2-1; 9 bases agree with TRBD1. The length of the CDR3 is 18 residues. The J segment lost 2 bases and the V segment lost 6 bases, leaving 14 bases of the junction unmatched. Germline V gene sequence: CDR1 SNHLY, CDR2 FYNNEI. As DNA, the CDR3 is TGTGCCAGCAGCTCAATCTTTGGGACAGGGACTACCTACAATGAGCAGTTCTTC. Amino acid sequence: CASSSIFGTGTTYNEQFF. The complete variable domain, with remaining parts taken from reference TRBV2 and TRBJ2-1, reads EPEVTQTPSHQVTQMGQEVILRCVPISNHLYFYWYRQILGQKVEFLVSFYNNEISEKSEIFDDQFSVERPDGSNFTLKIRSTKLEDSAMYFCASSSIFGTGTTYNEQFFGPGTRLTVL.

This clonotype appeared many times. The chain uses TRBV5-1 and TRBJ2-3; 7 bases align to TRBD1. Germline values: CDR1 SGHRS, CDR2 YFSETQ. The trim removed 2 bases at V and 1 base at J, leaving 4 bases unmatched. This CDR3 contains 15 residues. The CDR3 loop reads CASSFEGAGTDTQYF. The CDR3 coding sequence is TGCGCCAGCAGCTTTGAGGGGGCTGGCACAGATACGCAGTATTTT.

This clonotype was detected ten times or more. The chain recombines TRBV6-6 with TRBJ2-6; weak D call: TRBD1 (5 bases). V was shortened by 4 bases and J by 3 bases, with 16 bases between the two germline ends. This CDR3 spans 17 amino acids. Germline CDR1 reads MNHNY; CDR2 reads SVGAGI (reference sequence). Here the CDR3 DNA reads TGTGCCAGCAGTTCCAATGAAATGGGGCGTGGGGCCAACGTCCTGACTTTC. Its translation is CASSSNEMGRGANVLTF.

This clonotype was counted ten times or more. The chain links TRBV7-9 to TRBJ1-2, with D unresolved. The V gene lost 6 bases and the J gene lost 6 bases, with 17 bases spanning the gap. Germline values: CDR1 SEHNR, CDR2 FQNEAQ (reference sequence). The CDR3 length is 14 residues. CDR3 loop: CASRSTFGDHGYTF. CDR3 nucleotide sequence: TGTGCCAGCAGGTCTACCTTCGGGGATCATGGCTACACCTTC.

This clonotype was seen at least ten times. A much larger clonotype is one base distant, so this may be a read error. This chain joins TRBV5-1 and TRBJ1-5; 7 positions agree with TRBD1. Germline-derived CDR1 and CDR2 are SGHRS and YFSETQ. The CDR3 spans 15 residues. CDR3 sequence: CAGSQGTDSNQPQHF. CDR3 DNA: TGCGCCGGCAGCCAGGGGACAGATAGCAATCAGCCCCAGCATTTT.

With respect to this clonotype: A much larger clone lies a single base off, so this may be a read error. As DNA, the CDR3 is TGCAGTGCTAGAGGACAGACCTACGAGCAGTACTTC. Protein sequence: CSARGQTYEQYF. The chain joins TRBV20-1 to TRBJ2-7, with a possible D match to TRBD1 (5 bases). The CDR3 is 12 residues long. Looked up from germline, CDR1 is DFQATT and CDR2 is SNEGSKA (reference sequence). The V gene lost 1 base and the J gene lost 2 bases, with 6 bases spanning the gap.

This clonotype has at least ten counts. The rearrangement joins TRBV5-1 to TRBJ2-2; D gene ambiguous. The germline V gene encodes CDR1 SGHRS and CDR2 YFSETQ. CDR3 size: 14 residues. Trimming shortened V by 3 bases and J by 7 bases, and 13 bases separated the two germline ends. CDR3 bases: TGCGCCAGCAGCTCGTCGGGTAGCATCGGGGAGCTGTTTTTT. Its translation: CASSSSGSIGELFF.

This clonotype was counted ten times or more. This chain uses TRBV6-2 or TRBV6-3 with TRBJ2-2; no reliable D call. Germline CDR1 is MNHEY and CDR2 is SVGEGT. The CDR3 spans 14 residues. Trimming pared 7 bases from V and 2 bases from J, leaving 11 bases between. For the CDR3, the DNA is TGTGCCAGCAAATCGTACGGAAACACCGGGGAGCTGTTTTTT. Residues: CASKSYGNTGELFF.

This clonotype was detected ten times or more. The chain carries TRBV12-3 or TRBV12-4 and TRBJ2-7, with D perhaps TRBD1 or TRBD2 (5 bases each). This CDR3 spans 14 amino acids. V was shortened by 3 bases and J by 1 base, with 10 bases between the two germline ends. The CDR3 protein is CASSFSGQSYEQYF. The CDR3 DNA sequence: TGTGCCAGCAGTTTCTCGGGGCAGTCCTACGAGCAGTACTTC.

This clonotype was seen ten or more times. The V gene is TRBV4-2, the J gene TRBJ2-3, with TRBD2 identical over 12 bases. The CDR3 sequence is 17 residues long. Per the germline V gene, CDR1 is LGHNA and CDR2 is YNFKEQ. V lost 2 bases to trimming and J lost 3 bases; unmatched junction nucleotides: 6. This chain's CDR3 is CASSQPRTSGATDTQYF. The CDR3 region has the DNA TGTGCCAGCAGCCAACCGCGGACTAGCGGGGCTACAGATACGCAGTATTTT.

In its sample, this clonotype was seen many times. As DNA, the CDR3 is TGCAGTGCCTCAGAAGGGCTAGCGGGGTACGAGCAGTACTTC. Translation: CSASEGLAGYEQYF. This chain joins TRBV20-1 and TRBJ2-7, with 9 positions matching TRBD2. There are 14 residues in the CDR3. V was clipped by 6 bases and J by 4 bases; unmatched bases: 10. CDR1 is DFQATT and CDR2 is SNEGSKA in the germline V gene (reference sequence).

This clonotype has at least ten counts. This sequence joins TRBV6-5 and TRBJ2-3, with D possibly TRBD1 on 6 matching bases. Germline assignment: CDR1 MNHEY and CDR2 SVGAGI. Trimming removed 5 bases from V and 4 bases from J, with 13 bases in between. This CDR3 has 14 residues. This CDR3 reads CASSQQGFPDTQYF. The CDR3 nucleotides read TGTGCCAGCAGTCAACAGGGTTTCCCAGATACGCAGTATTTT.

This clonotype was seen repeatedly, ten times or more. The CDR3 protein is CASGQGQPGELFF. The CDR3 DNA follows: TGCGCCAGCGGTCAAGGACAGCCCGGGGAGCTGTTTTTT. V and J are TRBV10-1 and TRBJ2-2; TRBD1 is a possible D gene (6 bases). The CDR3 is made up of 13 amino acids. Germline-derived CDR1 and CDR2 are WNHNN and SYGVQD (reference sequence). V shed 8 bases and J shed 6 bases, with 13 bases lying between them.

The rearrangement uses TRBV18 and TRBJ2-5; D is perhaps TRBD1 (6 bases). The ends were cut back, 3 bases at V and 4 bases at J, with 12 bases in the middle. The CDR3 length is 14 residues. CDR1 and CDR2 from the germline V gene are KGHSH and LQKENI. The CDR3 region is CASSPSGARETQYF. CDR3 bases: TGTGCCAGCTCACCTTCAGGGGCGCGAGAGACCCAGTACTTC.

This chain links TRBV6-1 with TRBJ1-5; a weak D match, TRBD1 (5 bases). V was cut by 4 bases and J by 5 bases, with 9 bases left in between. Per germline, CDR1 MNHNS and CDR2 SASEGT. The CDR3 consists of 13 residues. The chain's CDR3 is CASSVEGDQPQHF. CDR3 in DNA: TGTGCCAGCAGTGTGGAAGGGGATCAGCCCCAGCATTTT.

This clonotype was counted at least ten times. The CDR3 DNA follows: TGTGCCAGCAGCCAAAGGATGGGACTAGCTGGTAGCACAGAGACCCAGTACTTC. Its protein product is CASSQRMGLAGSTETQYF. This rearrangement joins TRBV14 to TRBJ2-5; 9 nucleotides match TRBD2. Germline V lookup: CDR1 SGHDN, CDR2 FVKESK. With 2 bases clipped from V and 4 bases from J, the junction kept 14 bases outside the gene matches. The CDR3 consists of 18 residues.